Detailed here is one T cell receptor beta chain. What it recognizes is unknown. The data are from a study of cytomegalovirus exposure and HLA in healthy donors. The study's findings and limits: In a later analysis, the majority of CMV-associated beta chains seemingly showed HLA restriction. Some TCR beta chains (around 180 of them) were listed as cytomegalovirus-associated. A classifier reportedly called cytomegalovirus status with high sensitivity and specificity.

In the PCR, 60 Vbeta and 13 Jbeta primers were used. Some clones are missing from TCRdb's copy, which holds only in-frame ones; the method was immunoSEQ multiplex PCR. The table shows some 140,000 clones, with about 85% occurring only once. V dropped 4 bases and J dropped 6; count of bases not matched to a gene: 20. The length of the CDR3 is 17 residues. The germline CDR1 and CDR2 sequences are SQVTM and ANQGSEA. The sequence came from a man younger than 45 in good health and CMV-seropositive. The chain recombines TRBV29-1 with TRBJ2-7, with 8 bases fitting TRBD1. Material for sequencing was PBMCs. The CDR3 nucleotides read TGCAGCGTTGGGGCTGCTGGGTGGACAGGGTCGCTCTCCGAGCAGTACTTC. Translation gives CSVGAAGWTGSLSEQYF.